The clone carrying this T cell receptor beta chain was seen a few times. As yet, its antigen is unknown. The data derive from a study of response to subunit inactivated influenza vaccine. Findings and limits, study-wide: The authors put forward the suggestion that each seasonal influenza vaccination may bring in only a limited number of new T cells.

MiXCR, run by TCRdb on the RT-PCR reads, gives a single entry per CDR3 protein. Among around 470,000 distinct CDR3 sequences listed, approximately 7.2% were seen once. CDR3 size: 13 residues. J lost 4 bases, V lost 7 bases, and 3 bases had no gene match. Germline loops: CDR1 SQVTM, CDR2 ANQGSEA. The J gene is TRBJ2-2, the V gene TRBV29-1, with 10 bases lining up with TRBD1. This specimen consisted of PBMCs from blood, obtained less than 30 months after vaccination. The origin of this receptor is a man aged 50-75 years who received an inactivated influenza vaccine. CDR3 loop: CSGRTGGTGELFF. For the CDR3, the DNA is TGCAGCGGTCGGACAGGGGGCACCGGGGAGCTGTTTTTT.